In its sample, the clone carrying this TCR beta chain was seen many times. This CDR3 spans 15 amino acids. CDR1 is MDHEN, CDR2 SYDVKM, per germline. The sample originates from a study of regulatory T cells in long-lasting Graves disease. Arm-PCR of CDR3 regions and iRepertoire HTBI primers were used to build TCR beta libraries. TCRdb re-analysed the multiplex PCR reads in MiXCR, keeping a single row per CDR3 protein. The data contain fewer than 350,000 distinct CDR3 sequences, 15% to 20% of them seen just once; the ten biggest clones take up about 39%. The time point here: newly diagnosed GD, antithyroid drugs for less than 3 months. Following extraction of RNA from PBMCs, that RNA was used to make the TCR library.

The specimen was peripheral blood mononuclear cells (PBMCs), collected at new diagnosis, from a patient treated with antithyroid drugs. The TCR sequence derives from a female donor with Graves disease. The chain has TRBV28 and TRBJ2-1; D unresolved. Judging by the DNA end, TRBJ2-5 fits better; the J call may be wrong. The CDR3 region has the DNA TGTGCCAGCAGTCTCCGTCGTTCTGATTTAGAGACCCAGTACTTC. It specifies CASSLRRSDLETQYF.